Below are 22 T cell receptor beta chains sequenced from a single sample in a study of shared clonotypes between healthy human individuals. Assay used: immunoSEQ multiplex PCR; TCRdb lists only in-frame clones, some missing. The sample includes about 1.1 million clones, about 80% seen only once; the top ten take under 0.8%. The sequenced sample was memory CD4+ T cells from PBMCs. Specified subset: CD45RA-negative fraction. The receptors here all came from a man between 18 and 35 years old in good health. Some clones in this sample may be carry-over from other donors' samples.

V and J are TRBV7-8 and TRBJ1-1; no firm D call. The CDR3 covers 15 residues. Germline-derived CDR1 and CDR2 are SGHVS and FQNEAQ. V was clipped by 0 bases and J by 0 bases, with 8 bases between them. This CDR3 reads CASSLAHQMNTEAFF. The CDR3 nucleotides are TGTGCCAGCAGCTTAGCTCACCAAATGAACACTGAAGCTTTCTTT.

Of note for this clone: This sample also contains other DNA sequences that code for the same CDR3. This sequence joins TRBV9 and TRBJ2-2, with D uncertain. This CDR3 has 14 amino acids. CDR1 and CDR2 from the germline V gene are SGDLS and YYNGEE. V was pared by 0 bases and J by 4 bases, with 7 bases between. The CDR3 sequence: CASSVGGLTGELFF. The CDR3 nucleotides are TGTGCCAGCAGCGTAGGGGGTCTCACCGGGGAGCTGTTTTTT.

The chain couples TRBV2 to TRBJ1-4; D perhaps matches TRBD1 (5 bases). This CDR3 is 13 amino acids long. Germline V gives CDR1 SNHLY, CDR2 FYNNEI. V was pared by 5 bases and J by 8 bases, with 12 bases between. The CDR3 coding sequence is TGTGCCAGCAGTCTGGGGGTTAGGGAAAAACTGTTTTTT. It codes for CASSLGVREKLFF.

CDR3 in DNA: TGTGCCAGCAGCTTGTACAGGTACACCGGGGAGCTGTTTTTT. Amino acid sequence: CASSLYRYTGELFF. V usage is TRBV5-6 and J usage is TRBJ2-2; D is perhaps TRBD1 (5 bases). CDR3 length: 14 residues. Between the trimmed V and J ends, which lost 1 base and 3 bases, there was a span of 7 bases. Per germline, CDR1 SGHDT and CDR2 YYEEEE.

This chain connects TRBV6-5 to TRBJ2-5; D might be TRBD2 (6 bases). V was trimmed by 7 bases and J by 5 bases, leaving 17 bases between them. Germline loops: CDR1 MNHEY, CDR2 SVGAGI. This CDR3 has 14 residues. The CDR3 is CASMEGGRGETQYF. The CDR3 nucleotides are TGTGCCAGCATGGAGGGAGGCCGTGGGGAGACCCAGTACTTC.

V gene TRBV28 combines with J gene TRBJ2-7; D is possibly TRBD2 (5 bases). The V and J ends lost 4 bases and 2 bases respectively, with 9 bases between them. The CDR3 is made up of 13 amino acids. Germline V gene sequence: CDR1 MDHEN, CDR2 SYDVKM. This CDR3 is CASSSSRAYEQYF. The CDR3 region has the DNA TGTGCCAGCAGTTCCTCGCGGGCCTACGAGCAGTACTTC.

This clone was detected ten times or more. The same CDR3 is also encoded by other DNA sequences in this sample. CDR3: CASSYSRQQETQYF. CDR3 DNA sequence: TGTGCCAGCAGTTACTCGAGGCAGCAAGAGACCCAGTACTTC. The chain uses TRBV6-5 and TRBJ2-5, with D uncertain. The CDR3 has 14 amino acids. CDR1 is MNHEY and CDR2 is SVGAGI in the germline V gene. Trimming stripped 0 bases from V and 2 bases from J, with 7 bases between.

V gene TRBV4-3 combines with J gene TRBJ2-4, with D tentatively TRBD2 (5 bases). CDR1 LGHNA and CDR2 YSLEER come from the germline V gene. V lost 4 bases to trimming and J lost 2 bases, with 21 bases between them. This CDR3 has 18 amino acids. The CDR3 region has the DNA TGCGCCAGCAGCCGTTTTTTTGGGGTAGCGAGAACCAAAAACATTCAGTACTTC. Its translation is CASSRFFGVARTKNIQYF.

This clone was observed a handful of times. V is TRBV30 and J is TRBJ2-7; no clear D. Germline CDR1 is GTSNPN and CDR2 is SVGIG (reference sequence). The CDR3 is 15 residues long. V was pared by 4 bases and J by 2 bases, with 18 bases between. The CDR3 nucleotides are TGTGCCTGGACACCACCCGGGTCCTTCGCCTACGAGCAGTACTTC. Translation: CAWTPPGSFAYEQYF.

The chain couples TRBV6-1 to TRBJ2-2; D is possibly TRBD1 (6 bases). Trimming stripped 4 bases from V and 9 bases from J, with 12 bases between. CDR1 MNHNS and CDR2 SASEGT come from the germline V gene. CDR3 length: 13 residues. DNA for the CDR3: TGTGCCAGCAGTGCATCGAGGGACAGGGAGCTGTTTTTT. It yields the protein CASSASRDRELFF.

The chain recombines TRBV18 with TRBJ1-5, with D perhaps matching TRBD1 (5 bases). CDR3 size: 13 residues. Germline-derived CDR1 and CDR2 are KGHSH and LQKENI. V shed 6 bases and J shed 7 bases, with 13 bases lying between them. CDR3 sequence reads: CASSSGTGQPQHF. The CDR3 DNA reads as TGTGCCAGCTCCTCAGGGACCGGGCAGCCCCAGCATTTT.

The chain has TRBV28 and TRBJ2-7; D may be TRBD1 (6 bases). The CDR3 runs to 16 residues. V lost 4 bases and J 3 bases, leaving 19 bases between the germline ends. CDR1 MDHEN and CDR2 SYDVKM come from the germline V gene. CDR3 coding DNA: TGTGCCAGCAGTTCCTTTACAGGGAATTCGGACTACGAGCAGTACTTC. Protein: CASSSFTGNSDYEQYF.

The V and J genes are TRBV6-5 and TRBJ2-7; D unresolved. This CDR3 region has 12 residues. Germline values: CDR1 MNHEY, CDR2 SVGAGI. V was pared by 4 bases and J by 2 bases, with 6 bases between. The CDR3 bases are TGTGCCAGCAGTTCCGTCACCTACGAGCAGTACTTC. Protein sequence: CASSSVTYEQYF.

The chain has TRBV11-2 and TRBJ2-1; TRBD2 might be the D (6 bases). The V end was cut by 5 bases, the J end by 5 bases, with 16 bases between. Germline V gene data show CDR1 as SGHAT and CDR2 as FQNNGV. This CDR3 spans 15 amino acids. The CDR3 nucleotides read TGTGCCAGCAGCCAACTGGGACTCCGGAACAATGAGCAGTTCTTC. This gives the protein CASSQLGLRNNEQFF.

V is TRBV2 and J is TRBJ1-5, with 7 positions matching TRBD1. With V trimmed by 7 bases and J by 5 bases, 11 bases remained unmatched. Germline V gives CDR1 SNHLY, CDR2 FYNNEI. The CDR3 contains 15 residues. DNA for the CDR3: TGTGCCAGCAACCGACAGGGAACGGTATATCAGCCCCAGCATTTT. It is translated as CASNRQGTVYQPQHF.

This chain connects TRBV21-1 to TRBJ2-7; the table's D call of TRBD1 was not tested on the DNA. TRBV21-1 is listed as a pseudogene. The CDR3 sequence is 15 residues long. Written as DNA, the CDR3 is TGTGCCAGCAGCAGGTCCCGGACAGGACCCTACGAGCAGTACTTC. Amino acid sequence: CASSRSRTGPYEQYF.

The V and J genes are TRBV5-1 and TRBJ2-7, with no clear D. The germline V gene has CDR1 SGHRS and CDR2 YFSETQ. This CDR3 has 15 residues. The V end was cut by 1 base, the J end by 2 bases, with 13 bases between. CDR3 nucleotide sequence: TGCGCCAGCAGCTTGCTCGCCCTCGGCCCCTACGAGCAGTACTTC. The encoded protein is CASSLLALGPYEQYF.

This chain joins TRBV28 and TRBJ2-3; D is unresolved. Germline assignment: CDR1 MDHEN and CDR2 SYDVKM. The CDR3 is 12 amino acids. Trimming pared 1 base from V and 9 bases from J, leaving 8 bases between. The CDR3 here is CASSLYKRTQYF. Written as DNA, the CDR3 is TGTGCCAGCAGTTTATACAAGCGCACGCAGTATTTT.

The chain links TRBV28 to TRBJ1-2, with a possible D match to TRBD1 (5 bases). The CDR3 totals 14 residues. Germline CDR1 is MDHEN and CDR2 is SYDVKM. V gave up 5 bases and J gave up 7 bases, with 17 bases separating them. The CDR3 DNA reads TGTGCCAGCAGTCCTATGGGGGGGTACCCTGGCTACACCTTC. Its protein product is CASSPMGGYPGYTF.

This chain joins TRBV18 and TRBJ2-3, with 8 positions matching TRBD2. After removal of 3 bases from V and 0 bases from J, the junction contained 8 bases not matched to a gene. Germline CDR1 and CDR2: KGHSH and LQKENI. The CDR3 consists of 17 residues. CDR3 in amino acids: CASSPPGLARSTDTQYF. The CDR3 DNA follows: TGTGCCAGCTCACCGCCCGGACTAGCCCGAAGCACAGATACGCAGTATTTT.

With respect to this clone: Other nucleotide sequences from this sample produce the same CDR3. The gene calls are TRBV7-9 and TRBJ2-5, with D unresolved. Germline CDR1 SEHNR, CDR2 FQNEAQ (reference sequence). V was pared by 5 bases and J by 5 bases, with 6 bases between. CDR3 length: 11 residues. Here the CDR3 reads CASSPWETQYF. The CDR3 DNA follows: TGTGCCAGCAGCCCCTGGGAGACCCAGTACTTC.

This clone was seen once. The V and J genes are TRBV29-1 and TRBJ1-2; D not resolved. Germline CDR1 SQVTM, CDR2 ANQGSEA. The CDR3 is 13 residues long. V lost 7 bases and J 4 bases, leaving 16 bases between the germline ends. The CDR3 nucleotides read TGCAGCGCCCTCCCCCCGTCTGGCTATGGCTACACCTTC. Protein product: CSALPPSGYGYTF.